This record concerns one T cell receptor (beta chain) sequence. A much bigger clone sits one base away, suggesting this may be a read error. Since the CDR3 does not end with the conserved phenylalanine or tryptophan, this likely comes from a read error. The sample belongs to a study of spatial heterogeneity in lung cancer. For the study at large: Unique TCR and UMI combinations averaged more than ten appearances each in raw reads.

TCRdb fed the 5' RACE reads into MiXCR, producing one record per CDR3 protein. Of 20,000 to 25,000 distinct CDR3 sequences listed, around 5% were seen once; the top ten hold less than 8%. The V end lost 7 bases, the J end lost 0 bases, and 13 bases lay between the germline ends. This CDR3 spans 15 amino acids. Germline V lookup: CDR1 MNHEY, CDR2 SVGAGI. Time point: sample taken at primary tumor resection. Frozen PBMC, nontumor lung or tumor provided whole RNA, which was sequenced unsorted. The J gene is TRBJ2-1, the V gene TRBV6-5, with D possibly being TRBD1 or TRBD2 (6 bases each). The material sequenced was PBMCs, taken at surgery. The source of this sequence is a male donor with early-stage non-small cell lung cancer. Here the CDR3 reads CASTETGASYNEQFI. In nucleotides, the CDR3 is TGTGCCAGCACTGAGACGGGGGCCTCCTACAATGAGCAGTTCATC.